This T cell receptor (beta chain) was retrieved from a study of OX40 agonist ivuxolimab in advanced cancers. Across the whole study: Partial responses were achieved by three patients, one with hepatocellular carcinoma and two with cutaneous melanoma.

General study findings and limits: Clones of CD4+ and CD8+ blood T cells grew by week 6 at doses of 0.1 to 3.0 mg/kg.

Libraries were prepared by immunoSEQ multiplex PCR; TCRdb keeps only in-frame clonotypes and omits some of them. The sample has tens of thousands of clones; roughly 89% are singletons. This CDR3 contains 16 residues. Unmatched junction bases numbered 9, after V lost 3 bases and J lost 5 bases. Germline V gene sequence: CDR1 MNHNS, CDR2 SASEGT. Points on this clone: Its antigen is undetermined.

The receptor's source is an adult with an advanced solid tumor such as melanoma, head and neck, liver or kidney cancer. Sequencing used CD4+ or CD8+ T cells sorted from blood, obtained in a trial of the OX40 agonist ivuxolimab. The chain couples TRBV6-1 to TRBJ1-5, with 8 bases that match TRBD1. For the CDR3, the DNA is TGTGCCAGCAGTGAGTCGACAGGGGCGTGGGATCAGCCCCAGCATTTT. It translates to CASSESTGAWDQPQHF.